This record concerns one TCR beta chain sequence. This clonotype was counted ten times or more. Its recognized antigen is unknown. Base quality data are lacking; no much larger clone is found one base away. Based on the germline V gene, the CDR1 and CDR2 sequences are MNHNS and SASEGT. Including the terminal cysteine and phenylalanine, the CDR3 comprises 13 residues. The sequence is cut down to CDR3 DNA, 39 bases in frame from base 1. V was cut back by 7 bases and J by 8 bases, leaving a gap of 17 bases between them. The sample is drawn from a study of spatial heterogeneity in lung cancer (dated by TCRdb to between 2018 and 2021). A note on the overall study: More beta-chain than alpha-chain transcripts were consistently detected, likely reflecting higher beta-chain transcript abundance. Nonsynonymous mutation counts, determined by whole-exome sequencing of tumor tissue, were related to TCR repertoire features. Both alpha and beta chains were TCR-sequenced in 210 or so tumor regions, under 80 matched nontumor lung samples and approximately 50 PBMC samples obtained at surgery. The study quantitatively compared TCR alpha and beta repertoires across multiple tumor regions, matched nontumor lung and blood in non-small cell lung cancer. In the raw uncorrected reads, each unique combination of TCR and UMI appeared on average more than ten times.

Libraries were prepared through 5' RACE. Sequencing instrument: NextSeq 500. The TCR library protocol attached a unique molecular identifier to each TCR cDNA molecule to allow correction of PCR and sequencing errors. The source study handled its data this way. TCR identification, UMI-based error correction and CDR3 extraction were performed with Decombinator tools. Expanded TCRs were defined as those above a frequency of 2 per 1,000, corresponding to the top 1% of the tumor frequency distribution. Renyi diversity was computed with the R vegan package after each repertoire had been subsampled 100 times to 5,000 TCRs. CDR3 similarity networks were built from amino acid triplet string-kernel similarity, connecting CDR3s with pairwise similarity above 0.82. TCRdb trimmed public reads at Q25 via fastp, called clones via MiXCR and kept in-frame beta chains. Records with the same CDR3 protein are collapsed into one entry carrying the most frequent genes and DNA. The authors' filters were not applied to this entry. Counted in this sample were roughly 48,000 distinct CDR3 sequences; about 5.8% of them appeared once. The top ten clones comprise roughly 11% of the sample.

General findings and caveats noted by the study authors: Ubiquitous expanded tumor TCRs were found in blood more often at tumor resection than at routine follow-up. Confirming at a functional level the hypothesis that regional TCRs recognize regional mutations was considered to require additional single-cell paired TCR alpha and beta sequencing.

This sample's time point label indicates: sample taken at primary tumor resection. Donors were some 67 patients with early-stage, untreated non-small cell lung cancer from the lung TRACERx cohort. For TCR sequencing, whole RNA was extracted from tumor and nontumor lung tissue, or from cryopreserved PBMC samples, and no cell sorting was done. Only patients for whom sufficient RNA was available from at least two tumor regions were selected for TCR sequencing. This specimen consisted of PBMCs, obtained at surgery. This TCR came from a male donor with early-stage non-small cell lung cancer. The chain is made from TRBV6-1 and TRBJ1-2; no D gene is confidently identified. CDR3 protein: CASTRDYSLGYTF. The DNA sequence is as follows: TGTGCCAGCACTCGAGACTACTCTCTCGGCTACACCTTC.